A single sample gave rise to the 22 T cell receptor beta chains below, sequenced in a study of cytomegalovirus exposure and HLA in healthy donors. Here immunoSEQ multiplex PCR was the method, and the copy in TCRdb shows in-frame clones only, minus some. This table has about 97,000 clones, just under 95% appearing once. Material: PBMCs. These receptors originate from a woman aged 18-29 years in good health and CMV-seronegative.

This rearrangement joins TRBV15 to TRBJ1-3, with TRBD1 identical over 9 bases. V dropped 5 bases and J dropped 3; count of bases not matched to a gene: 5. CDR1 and CDR2 from the germline V gene are LNHNV and YYDKDF (reference sequence). This CDR3 has 15 residues. The CDR3 loop is CATSPRTGVGNTIYF. CDR3 bases: TGTGCCACCAGCCCGCGGACAGGGGTTGGAAACACCATATATTTT.

Of note for this clone: One junction end does not reproduce the germline sequence, and a read error may be involved. The V and J genes are TRBV2 and TRBJ1-1, with 8 bases lining up with TRBD1. Germline V lookup: CDR1 SNHLY, CDR2 FYNNEI. The CDR3 covers 14 residues. The CDR3 loop reads CASREGQGGTEAFF. The CDR3 coding sequence is TGTGCCAGCAGGGAAGGACAGGGAGGCACTGAAGCTTTCTTT.

DNA of the CDR3: TGTGCCTGGAGCCTAGGAACGGGACTAGCTGCCGAGACCCAGTACTTC. Translated, it gives CAWSLGTGLAAETQYF. This chain links TRBV30 with TRBJ2-5, with TRBD2 matching 9 bases. This CDR3 region has 16 residues. Germline V gives CDR1 GTSNPN, CDR2 SVGIG (reference sequence). V dropped 3 bases and J dropped 5; count of bases not matched to a gene: 13.

In DNA form, the CDR3 reads TGTGCCAGCAGTGAAGGGGAAGCGGGGTCGCAGTATTTT. This encodes CASSEGEAGSQYF. The chain has TRBV6-1 and TRBJ2-3, with 7 bases matching TRBD2. J gave up 10 bases and V 1 base, and 5 bases lay outside the gene matches. Germline V gene lookup returns CDR1 MNHNS and CDR2 SASEGT. This CDR3 is 13 amino acids long.

V gene TRBV7-9 combines with J gene TRBJ1-1, with TRBD1 matching 7 bases. J gave up 1 base and V 1 base, and 9 bases lay outside the gene matches. This CDR3 spans 17 amino acids. In germline, CDR1 is SEHNR, CDR2 FQNEAQ (reference sequence). CDR3 nucleotides: TGTGCCAGCAGCTTAGAGGGCAGGGGGATAGCGAACACTGAAGCTTTCTTT. Protein product: CASSLEGRGIANTEAFF.

The CDR3 region is CASSQDILAGGGEYEQYF. The CDR3 coding sequence is TGCGCCAGCAGCCAAGATATCCTCGCCGGCGGAGGGGAGTACGAGCAGTACTTC. This chain connects TRBV4-3 to TRBJ2-7, with D maybe TRBD2 (6 bases). Germline loops: CDR1 LGHNA, CDR2 YSLEER. The CDR3 runs to 18 residues. Trimming left V 0 bases short and J 4 bases short, with 22 bases between.

V usage is TRBV4-1 and J usage is TRBJ2-6, with D tentatively TRBD1 (9 bases). The CDR3 is made up of 16 amino acids. Trimming took off 4 bases at V and 8 bases at J, with 18 bases between the two ends. Germline CDR1 reads MGHRA; CDR2 reads YSYEKL. CDR3 in DNA: TGCGCCAGCAGCCCCGGGGGGGACAGGGAAACCAACGTCCTGACTTTC. Protein sequence: CASSPGGDRETNVLTF.

The genes are TRBV11-1 and TRBJ1-5; D unresolved. The germline gives CDR1 SGHAT, CDR2 FQDESV (reference sequence). Trimming stripped 1 base from V and 3 bases from J, with 7 bases between. This CDR3 has 14 amino acids. The CDR3 nucleotides read TGTGCCAGCAGCTTAGGGCAGTCCAATCAGCCCCAGCATTTT. It is translated as CASSLGQSNQPQHF.

The J gene is TRBJ1-2, the V gene TRBV5-4; unclear D gene. Germline assignment: CDR1 SGHNT and CDR2 YYREEE (reference sequence). The length of the CDR3 is 13 residues. Trimming left V 1 base short and J 10 bases short, with 14 bases between. CDR3 DNA sequence: TGTGCCAGCAGCTTGTCACACCGCCTGTACTACACCTTC. Translated: CASSLSHRLYYTF. Together with reference TRBV5-4 and TRBJ1-2, the CDR3 gives the full variable domain: ETGVTQSPTHLIKTRGQQVTLRCSSQSGHNTVSWYQQALGQGPQFIFQYYREEENGRGNFPPRFSGLQFPNYSSELNVNALELDDSALYLCASSLSHRLYYTFGSGTRLTVV.

In nucleotides, the CDR3 is TGTGCCAGCAGCGGAGAGGTAGCGGGGATCTACAATGAGCAGTTCTTC. Protein: CASSGEVAGIYNEQFF. The gene calls are TRBV7-6 and TRBJ2-1, with 8 bases that match TRBD2. Germline CDR1 is SGHVS and CDR2 is FNYEAQ. The ends lost 5 bases at V and 3 bases at J; junction bases unmatched: 9. This CDR3 contains 16 residues.

This chain uses TRBV10-1 with TRBJ1-3; D call uncertain. CDR1 WNHNN and CDR2 SYGVQD come from the germline V gene (reference sequence). The CDR3 has 16 residues. V was pared by 0 bases and J by 0 bases, with 9 bases between. CDR3 sequence (DNA): TGCGCCAGCAGTGAGTCGGGCCCGCTCTCTGGAAACACCATATATTTT. Translating gives CASSESGPLSGNTIYF.

This chain joins TRBV5-1 and TRBJ2-3; TRBD1 matches 12 bases. The germline CDR1 and CDR2 sequences are SGHRS and YFSETQ. J was trimmed by 3 bases and V by 7 bases; bases with no gene match: 12. The CDR3 is made up of 17 amino acids. The CDR3: CASAGTGGAMGTDTQYF. DNA of the CDR3: TGCGCCAGCGCCGGGACAGGGGGCGCAATGGGTACAGATACGCAGTATTTT.

The sample holds a few counts of this clone. This chain joins TRBV5-4 and TRBJ2-7; 11 bases are shared with TRBD2. Germline assignment: CDR1 SGHNT and CDR2 YYREEE (reference sequence). CDR3 size: 17 residues. Losses at the gene ends were 4 bases for V and 4 bases for J; bases not matched to a gene: 13. CDR3 loop: CASSRQETSGKAYEQYF. CDR3 in DNA: TGTGCCAGCAGCCGTCAAGAGACTAGCGGGAAAGCATACGAGCAGTACTTC.

This chain links TRBV7-2 with TRBJ1-2, with D hard to call. V was shortened by 5 bases and J by 3 bases, with 10 bases between the two germline ends. This CDR3 is 13 amino acids long. Germline loops: CDR1 SGHTA, CDR2 FQGNSA. The CDR3 reads CASSQEKYYGYTF. The CDR3 DNA reads TGTGCCAGCAGCCAAGAGAAGTACTATGGCTACACCTTC.

A word on this clone: Compared with germline, one end of the junction differs, possibly owing to a read error. This sequence joins TRBV7-7 and TRBJ2-1; 13 nucleotides agree with TRBD2. The germline V gene encodes CDR1 SSHAT and CDR2 FNYEAQ (reference sequence). The CDR3 loop spans 15 amino acids. For the CDR3, the DNA is TGTGCTAGCAGCTTAGGACTAGCGGGAGAGGATGAGCAGTTCTTC. Its translation: CASSLGLAGEDEQFF.

This clone occurred once. V and J are TRBV29-1 and TRBJ2-5; 11 nucleotides match TRBD1. V was pared by 2 bases and J by 10 bases, with 6 bases of the junction left unmatched. CDR1 and CDR2 from the germline V gene are SQVTM and ANQGSEA. The CDR3 contains 13 residues. CDR3 sequence: CSVERDRGESQYF. The CDR3 DNA sequence: TGCAGCGTTGAACGGGACAGGGGGGAAAGCCAGTACTTC.

This chain joins TRBV5-4 and TRBJ2-7; 9 bases map to TRBD1. After removal of 3 bases from V and 2 bases from J, the junction contained 9 bases not matched to a gene. The CDR3 covers 16 residues. The V gene's germline CDR1 is SGHNT and CDR2 YYREEE (reference sequence). The CDR3 sequence is CASSWGTGPTTYEQYF. The CDR3 DNA reads TGTGCCAGCAGCTGGGGGACAGGGCCCACCACCTACGAGCAGTACTTC.

This clone has only one observation. The junction does not match germline at one end; this may be a read error. The rearrangement uses TRBV7-7 and TRBJ2-7; TRBD1 agrees at 10 bases. Germline lookup yields CDR1 SSHAT and CDR2 FNYEAQ (reference sequence). There are 15 residues in the CDR3. DNA of the CDR3: TGTGCTAGCAGCTCGGGACAGGGGAACAGCTACGAGCAGTACTTC. Amino acids: CASSSGQGNSYEQYF.

The J gene is TRBJ2-1, the V gene TRBV6-1, with 9 bases identical to TRBD2. Trimming took 8 bases from V and 6 from J; bases not matched to a gene: 8. Germline CDR1 is MNHNS and CDR2 is SASEGT. The CDR3 is 14 residues long. Written as DNA, the CDR3 is TGTGCCAGCGCGCGACTAGCGGAGTTCAATGAGCAGTTCTTC. It codes for CASARLAEFNEQFF.

This chain uses TRBV7-8 with TRBJ1-5; D remains ambiguous. Trimming removed 5 bases at V and 3 bases at J, with 11 bases between. Germline V gene sequence: CDR1 SGHVS, CDR2 FQNEAQ. The CDR3 sequence is 14 residues long. The CDR3 here is CASSPIQINQPQHF. The CDR3 nucleotides read TGTGCCAGCAGCCCGATACAGATCAATCAGCCCCAGCATTTT.

This clone was recorded once. The chain carries TRBV25-1 and TRBJ1-5; D unresolved. This CDR3 is built from 13 residues. Germline V gene sequence: CDR1 MGHDK, CDR2 SYGVNS. V was pared by 3 bases and J by 7 bases, with 10 bases between. CDR3 sequence: CASSEAGNQPQHF. The CDR3 coding sequence is TGTGCCAGCAGTGAGGCGGGAAACCAGCCCCAGCATTTT.

The chain uses TRBV5-1 and TRBJ2-5; 11 bases agree with TRBD1. CDR1 and CDR2 (germline): SGHRS, YFSETQ. This CDR3 contains 16 residues. V lost 0 bases, J lost 5 bases, and 6 bases stayed unmatched. The CDR3 protein is CASSLVGTGGKETQYF. The DNA of the CDR3 is TGCGCCAGCAGCTTGGTAGGGACAGGGGGGAAGGAGACCCAGTACTTC.